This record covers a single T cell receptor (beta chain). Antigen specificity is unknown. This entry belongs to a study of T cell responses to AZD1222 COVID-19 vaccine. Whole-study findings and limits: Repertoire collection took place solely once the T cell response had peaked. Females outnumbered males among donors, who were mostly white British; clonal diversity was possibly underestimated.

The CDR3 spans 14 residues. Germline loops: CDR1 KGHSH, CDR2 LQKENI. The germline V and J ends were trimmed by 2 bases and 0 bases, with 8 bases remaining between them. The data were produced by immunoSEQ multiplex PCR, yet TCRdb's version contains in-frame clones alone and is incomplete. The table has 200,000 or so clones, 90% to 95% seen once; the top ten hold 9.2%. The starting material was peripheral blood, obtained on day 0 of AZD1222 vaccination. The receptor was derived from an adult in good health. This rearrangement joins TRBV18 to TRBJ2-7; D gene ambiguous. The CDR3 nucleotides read TGTGCCAGCTCACCAATTGCAGGCTCCTACGAGCAGTACTTC. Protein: CASSPIAGSYEQYF.